Given below is one TCR beta chain in context. Its antigen is not identified. These data are taken from a study of early T cells in non-severe SARS-CoV-2 infection. Whole-study context: The sequenced material was bulk RNA from unsorted whole blood, and its chains were unpaired. General study findings and limits: A preference for anti-spike CD8 responses marked VDJdb matching, which missed private and CD4 specificities.

The CDR3 extends over 17 amino acids. V lost 5 bases to trimming and J lost 6 bases; unmatched junction nucleotides: 10. The V gene's germline CDR1 is SGHTA and CDR2 FQGTGA. cDNA molecules, individually, were tagged with unique molecular identifiers. From the 5' RACE reads, TCRdb called clonotypes with MiXCR, one entry per CDR3 protein. Of 65,000 to 80,000 distinct CDR3 sequences listed, 13% are singletons. The sample consisted of whole blood. The receptor was isolated from an adult who was a healthcare worker with PCR-confirmed SARS-CoV-2 infection or an uninfected control (not recorded which). The chain recombines TRBV7-3 with TRBJ2-3, with 14 bases aligning to TRBD2. Here the CDR3 reads CASSPGLAGEGSDTQYF. CDR3 sequence (DNA): TGTGCCAGCAGCCCGGGACTAGCGGGGGAAGGATCGGATACGCAGTATTTT.